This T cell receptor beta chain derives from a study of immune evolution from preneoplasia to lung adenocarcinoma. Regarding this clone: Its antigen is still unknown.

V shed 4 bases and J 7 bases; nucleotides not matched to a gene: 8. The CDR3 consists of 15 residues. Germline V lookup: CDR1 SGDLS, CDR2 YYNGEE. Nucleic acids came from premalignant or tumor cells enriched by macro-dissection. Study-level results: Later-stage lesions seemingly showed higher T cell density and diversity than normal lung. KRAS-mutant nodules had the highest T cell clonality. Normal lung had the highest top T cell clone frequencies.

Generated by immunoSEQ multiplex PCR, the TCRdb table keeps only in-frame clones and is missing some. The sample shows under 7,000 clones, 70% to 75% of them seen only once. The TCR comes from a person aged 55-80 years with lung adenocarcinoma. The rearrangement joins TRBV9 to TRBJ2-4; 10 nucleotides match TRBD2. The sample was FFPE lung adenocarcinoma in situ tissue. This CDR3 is CASSQAAGGRNIQYF. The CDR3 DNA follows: TGTGCCAGCAGCCAGGCAGCGGGGGGGCGCAACATTCAGTACTTC.